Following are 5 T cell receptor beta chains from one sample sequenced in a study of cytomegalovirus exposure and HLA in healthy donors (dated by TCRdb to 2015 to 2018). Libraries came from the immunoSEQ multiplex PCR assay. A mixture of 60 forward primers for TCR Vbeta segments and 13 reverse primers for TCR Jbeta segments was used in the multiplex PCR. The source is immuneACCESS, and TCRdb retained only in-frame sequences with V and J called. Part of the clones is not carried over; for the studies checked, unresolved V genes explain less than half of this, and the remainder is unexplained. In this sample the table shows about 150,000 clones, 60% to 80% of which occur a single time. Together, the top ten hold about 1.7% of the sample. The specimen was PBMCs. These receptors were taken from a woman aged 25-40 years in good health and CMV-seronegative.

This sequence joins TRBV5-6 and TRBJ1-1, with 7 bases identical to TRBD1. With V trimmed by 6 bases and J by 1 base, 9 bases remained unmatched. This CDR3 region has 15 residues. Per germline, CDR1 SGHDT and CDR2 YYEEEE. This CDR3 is CASNKRTGWNTEAFF. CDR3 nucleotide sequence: TGTGCCAGCAACAAAAGGACAGGATGGAACACTGAAGCTTTCTTT.

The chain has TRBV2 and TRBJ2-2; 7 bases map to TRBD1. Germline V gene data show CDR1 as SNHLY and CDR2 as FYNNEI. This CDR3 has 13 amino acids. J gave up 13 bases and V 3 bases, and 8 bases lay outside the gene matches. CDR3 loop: CASSDWDRRTLFF. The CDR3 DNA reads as TGTGCCAGCAGTGATTGGGACAGAAGAACGCTGTTTTTT.

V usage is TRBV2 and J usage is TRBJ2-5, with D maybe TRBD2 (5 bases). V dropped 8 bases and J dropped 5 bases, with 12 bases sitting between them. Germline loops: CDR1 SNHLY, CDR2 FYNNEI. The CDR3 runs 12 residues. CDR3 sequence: CASRLHGETQYF. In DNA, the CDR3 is TGTGCCAGCCGACTACATGGTGAGACCCAGTACTTC. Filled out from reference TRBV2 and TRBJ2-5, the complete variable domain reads EPEVTQTPSHQVTQMGQEVILRCVPISNHLYFYWYRQILGQKVEFLVSFYNNEISEKSEIFDDQFSVERPDGSNFTLKIRSTKLEDSAMYFCASRLHGETQYFGPGTRLLVL.

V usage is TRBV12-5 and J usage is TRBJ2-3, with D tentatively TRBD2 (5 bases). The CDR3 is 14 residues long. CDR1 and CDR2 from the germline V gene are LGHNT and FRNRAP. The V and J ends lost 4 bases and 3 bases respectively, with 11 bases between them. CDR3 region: CASGSPDWTDTQYF. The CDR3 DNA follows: TGTGCTAGTGGTTCTCCGGACTGGACAGATACGCAGTATTTT.

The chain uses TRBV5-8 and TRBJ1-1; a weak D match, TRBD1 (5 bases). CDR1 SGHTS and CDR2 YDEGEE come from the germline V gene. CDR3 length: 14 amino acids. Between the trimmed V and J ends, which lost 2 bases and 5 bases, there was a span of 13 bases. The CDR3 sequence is CASSFRGKDTEAFF. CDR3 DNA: TGTGCCAGCAGCTTTCGGGGGAAGGATACTGAAGCTTTCTTT.